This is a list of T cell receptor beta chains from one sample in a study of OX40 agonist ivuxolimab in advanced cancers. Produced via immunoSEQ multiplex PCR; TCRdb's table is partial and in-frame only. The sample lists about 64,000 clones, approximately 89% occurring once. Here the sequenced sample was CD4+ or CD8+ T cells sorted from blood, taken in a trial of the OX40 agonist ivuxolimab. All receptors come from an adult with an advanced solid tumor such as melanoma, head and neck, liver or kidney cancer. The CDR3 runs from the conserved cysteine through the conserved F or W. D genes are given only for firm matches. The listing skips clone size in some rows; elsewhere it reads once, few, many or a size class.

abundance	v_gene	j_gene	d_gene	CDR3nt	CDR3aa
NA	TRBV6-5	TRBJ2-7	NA	TGTGCCAGCAGTCCCAGCGGACCCAGCTCCTACGAGCAGTACTTC	CASSPSGPSSYEQYF
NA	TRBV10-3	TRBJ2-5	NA	TGTGCCACCCTGGACGGTGGAGAGACCCAGTACTTC	CATLDGGETQYF
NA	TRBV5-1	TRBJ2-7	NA	TGCGCCAGCAGCCCCGGGACATTTACCTACGAGCAGTACTTC	CASSPGTFTYEQYF
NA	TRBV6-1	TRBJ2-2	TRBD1	TGTGCCAGCAGTGTTCGGGACAGCGCGAACACCGGGGAGCTGTTTTTT	CASSVRDSANTGELFF
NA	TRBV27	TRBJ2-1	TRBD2	TGTGCCAGCAGTTCTCAACGACTAGCGGGAGTTTTAAATGAGCAGTTCTTC	CASSSQRLAGVLNEQFF
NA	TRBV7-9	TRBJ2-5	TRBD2	TGTGCCAGCAGCTTAAACGGGAGGTCCGAAGAGACCCAGTACTTC	CASSLNGRSEETQYF
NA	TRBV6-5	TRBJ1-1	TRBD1	TGTGCCAGCAGTTACTCGTGGCAGGGGGACACTGAAGCTTTCTTT	CASSYSWQGDTEAFF
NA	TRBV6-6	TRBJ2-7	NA	TGTGCCAGCAAAGAACGGACAGTCTCCTACGAGCAGTACTTC	CASKERTVSYEQYF
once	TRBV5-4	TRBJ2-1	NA	TGTGCCAGCAGCCACAGGGTAGCGGCCAACTCCTACAATGAGCAGTTCTTC	CASSHRVAANSYNEQFF
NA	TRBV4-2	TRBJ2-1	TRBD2	TGTGCCAGCAGCCTTGCGGGGGGGCAGGATTACAATGAGCAGTTCTTC	CASSLAGGQDYNEQFF
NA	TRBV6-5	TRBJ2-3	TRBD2	TGTGCCAGCAGCCGCGGGGGAAGCACAGATACGCAGTATTTT	CASSRGGSTDTQYF
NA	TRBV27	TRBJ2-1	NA	TGTGCCAGCAACCCGTTTGGGCCGAAAAGCTCCTACAATGAGCAGTTCTTC	CASNPFGPKSSYNEQFF
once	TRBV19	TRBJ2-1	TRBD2	TGTGCCAGTAGTATAGACCCCTCGGGAAGCGGGGGAAAGCAGTTCTTC	CASSIDPSGSGGKQFF
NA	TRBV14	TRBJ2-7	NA	TGTGCCAGCAGCCAAGTTCAGGGCTACGAGCAGTACTTC	CASSQVQGYEQYF
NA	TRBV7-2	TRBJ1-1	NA	TGTGCCAGCAGCTTAGTAGGAGGGGCGGTGAACACTGAAGCTTTCTTT	CASSLVGGAVNTEAFF
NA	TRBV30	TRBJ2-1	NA	TGTGCCTGGAGAACTTACAATGAGCAGTTCTTC	CAWRTYNEQFF
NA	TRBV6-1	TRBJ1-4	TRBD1	TGTGCCAGCAGCGGACAGGGTTTTAATGAAAAACTGTTTTTT	CASSGQGFNEKLFF
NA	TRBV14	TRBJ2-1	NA	TGTGCCAGCAGCCAAGAGCTTAGCCCCTACAATGAGCAGTTCTTC	CASSQELSPYNEQFF
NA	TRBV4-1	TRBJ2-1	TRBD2	TGCGCCAGCAGCCCCCGCGGGGTAGCGGGAGAATTCAATGAGCAGTTCTTC	CASSPRGVAGEFNEQFF
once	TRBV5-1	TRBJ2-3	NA	TGCGCCAGCAGCCTGGGGACGGTCGGCACAGATACGCAGTATTTT	CASSLGTVGTDTQYF
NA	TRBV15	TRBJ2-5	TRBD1	TGTGCCACCAGCAGAAACAGGGGGGAGACCCAGTACTTC	CATSRNRGETQYF
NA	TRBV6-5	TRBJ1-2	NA	TGTGCCAGCAGTTACTTGGCCGGGTACTATGGCTACACCTTC	CASSYLAGYYGYTF
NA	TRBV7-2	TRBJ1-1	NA	TGTGCCAGCAGTGTACAGGAGAACACTGAAGCTTTCTTT	CASSVQENTEAFF
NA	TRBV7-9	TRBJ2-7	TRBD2	TGTGCCAGCAGCTTTCTCCCTAGCGGGGCGGGGGGCTACGAGCAGTACTTC	CASSFLPSGAGGYEQYF
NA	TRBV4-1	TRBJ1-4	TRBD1	TGCGCCAGCAGCCAAACGGGACAGGGCCGGGAAAAACTGTTTTTT	CASSQTGQGREKLFF
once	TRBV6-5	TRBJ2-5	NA	TGTGCCAGCAGTCCCGGGACCGGCTCACAAGAGACCCAGTACTTC	CASSPGTGSQETQYF
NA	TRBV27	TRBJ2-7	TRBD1	TGTGCCAGCAGTTTAAGACAGGGAAGCCCCTACGAGCAGTACTTC	CASSLRQGSPYEQYF
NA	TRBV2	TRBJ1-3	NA	TGTGCCAGCATTATCGGACACTCTGGAAACACCATATATTTT	CASIIGHSGNTIYF
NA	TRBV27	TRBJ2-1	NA	TGTGCCAGCAACTCTATCGGCCCGCTCACCTATACTAGTCATGAGCAGTTCTTC	CASNSIGPLTYTSHEQFF
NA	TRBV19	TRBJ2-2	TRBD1	TGTGCCAGCGGAGCCGGGACAGCAAACACCGGGGAGCTGTTTTTT	CASGAGTANTGELFF
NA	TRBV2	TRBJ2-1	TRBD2	TGTGCCAGCAGCCCTGAGCGGGAGTGGGGCAATGAGCAGTTCTTC	CASSPEREWGNEQFF
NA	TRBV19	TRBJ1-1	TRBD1	TGTGCCAGTAGTAGCGGACAGGGGGTCGGGAACACTGAAGCTTTCTTT	CASSSGQGVGNTEAFF
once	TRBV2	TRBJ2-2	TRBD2	TGTGCCAGCAGTGATGGTAGCGGGAGAGCCGGGGAGCTGTTTTTT	CASSDGSGRAGELFF
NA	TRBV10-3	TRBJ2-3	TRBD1	TGTGCCATCAGATCACAGGGGTCTAGCACAGATACGCAGTATTTT	CAIRSQGSSTDTQYF
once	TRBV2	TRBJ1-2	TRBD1	TGTGCCAGCAGTGGGGGACAGGGTACCTATGGCTACACCTTC	CASSGGQGTYGYTF
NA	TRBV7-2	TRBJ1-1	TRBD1	TGTGCCAGCAGCTCAAACAGGGGCTTCACTGAAGCTTTCTTT	CASSSNRGFTEAFF
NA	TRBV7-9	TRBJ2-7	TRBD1	TGTGCCAGCAGCCCAGCAGGGGGACGGCTCTCCTACGAGCAGTACTTC	CASSPAGGRLSYEQYF
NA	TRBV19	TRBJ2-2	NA	TGTGCCAGTAGTATAGACACGACTTTGGGGGGCCGAACCGGGGAGCTGTTTTTT	CASSIDTTLGGRTGELFF
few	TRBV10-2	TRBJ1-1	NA	TGCGCCAGCAGTGAGTCGGGGGACATGGGGAGAGCTTTCTTT	CASSESGDMGRAFF
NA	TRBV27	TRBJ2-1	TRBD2	TGTGCCAGCAGTTCCACGCCTAGCGGAACCTACAATGAGCAGTTCTTC	CASSSTPSGTYNEQFF
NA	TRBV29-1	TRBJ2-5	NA	TGCAGCACCCGGGCCCAGCAAGAGACCCAGTACTTC	CSTRAQQETQYF
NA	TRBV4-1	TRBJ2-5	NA	TGCGCCAGCAGCCGCGCCTCGGGACCACCCGAAGAGACCCAGTACTTC	CASSRASGPPEETQYF
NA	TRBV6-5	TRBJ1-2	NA	TGTGCCAGCAGTTATGGCGGGAACTATGGCTACACCTTC	CASSYGGNYGYTF
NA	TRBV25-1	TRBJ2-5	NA	TGTGCCAGCAGGGAAAGGGGGCGGGGAGAGACCCAGTACTTC	CASRERGRGETQYF
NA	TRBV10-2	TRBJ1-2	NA	TGCGCCAGCAGTGAGTCGCAGGCAGGGAAAGGCTACACCTTC	CASSESQAGKGYTF
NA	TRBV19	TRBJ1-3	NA	TGTGCCAGTAGTAGCCAGAATCTTCAAGGAAACACCATATATTTT	CASSSQNLQGNTIYF
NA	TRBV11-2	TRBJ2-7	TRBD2	TGTGCCAGCACCCCCCGACTAGCGGCCTCTTCCCGCCCCGAATACGAGCAGTACTTC	CASTPRLAASSRPEYEQYF
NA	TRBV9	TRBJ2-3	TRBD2	TGTGCCAGCAGCGTAGGTCTAGCGGGGAGAGATACGCAGTATTTT	CASSVGLAGRDTQYF
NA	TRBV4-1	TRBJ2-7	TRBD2	TGCGCCAGCAGCCAAGCTCCTAGCGGAACCTACGAGCAGTACTTC	CASSQAPSGTYEQYF
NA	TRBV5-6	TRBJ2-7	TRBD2	TGTGCCAGCAGCTTGGTAGCGGGCTCACGTCGCGAGCAGTACTTC	CASSLVAGSRREQYF
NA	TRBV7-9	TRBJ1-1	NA	TGTGCCAGCAGCCCCCTAGGGGGGAACACTGAAGCTTTCTTT	CASSPLGGNTEAFF
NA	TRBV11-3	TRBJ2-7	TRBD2	TGTGCCAGCAGCCCGACGGGAGGGACGAACTACGAGCAGTACTTC	CASSPTGGTNYEQYF
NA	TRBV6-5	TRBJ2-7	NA	TGTGCCAGCAGCCAAGGGGACTTCTCCTACGAGCAGTACTTC	CASSQGDFSYEQYF
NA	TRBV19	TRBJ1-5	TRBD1	TGTGCCAGTAGACAGGGGGTGGGTCAGCCCCAGCATTTT	CASRQGVGQPQHF
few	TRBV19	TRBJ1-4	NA	TGTGCCAGTAGTAAAACAGGGATTAATGAAAAACTGTTTTTT	CASSKTGINEKLFF
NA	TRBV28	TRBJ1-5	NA	TGTGCCTCGGATGGGTCCGACCATCAGCCCCAGCATTTT	CASDGSDHQPQHF
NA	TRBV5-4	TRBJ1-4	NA	TGTGCCAGCAGCTTGGTTACCGGTGAAAAACTGTTTTTT	CASSLVTGEKLFF
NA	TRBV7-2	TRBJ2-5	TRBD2	TGTGCCAGCAGCTTCGGACTAGCGGGAGAGGGAGGCCAGTACTTC	CASSFGLAGEGGQYF
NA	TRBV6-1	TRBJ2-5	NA	TGTGCCAGCAGGGGGACGGCAGAATCGGGGACCCAGTACTTC	CASRGTAESGTQYF
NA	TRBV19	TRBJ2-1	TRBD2	TGTGCCAGTAGTAACGGGAGGTTATTTGGTGAGCAGTTCTTC	CASSNGRLFGEQFF